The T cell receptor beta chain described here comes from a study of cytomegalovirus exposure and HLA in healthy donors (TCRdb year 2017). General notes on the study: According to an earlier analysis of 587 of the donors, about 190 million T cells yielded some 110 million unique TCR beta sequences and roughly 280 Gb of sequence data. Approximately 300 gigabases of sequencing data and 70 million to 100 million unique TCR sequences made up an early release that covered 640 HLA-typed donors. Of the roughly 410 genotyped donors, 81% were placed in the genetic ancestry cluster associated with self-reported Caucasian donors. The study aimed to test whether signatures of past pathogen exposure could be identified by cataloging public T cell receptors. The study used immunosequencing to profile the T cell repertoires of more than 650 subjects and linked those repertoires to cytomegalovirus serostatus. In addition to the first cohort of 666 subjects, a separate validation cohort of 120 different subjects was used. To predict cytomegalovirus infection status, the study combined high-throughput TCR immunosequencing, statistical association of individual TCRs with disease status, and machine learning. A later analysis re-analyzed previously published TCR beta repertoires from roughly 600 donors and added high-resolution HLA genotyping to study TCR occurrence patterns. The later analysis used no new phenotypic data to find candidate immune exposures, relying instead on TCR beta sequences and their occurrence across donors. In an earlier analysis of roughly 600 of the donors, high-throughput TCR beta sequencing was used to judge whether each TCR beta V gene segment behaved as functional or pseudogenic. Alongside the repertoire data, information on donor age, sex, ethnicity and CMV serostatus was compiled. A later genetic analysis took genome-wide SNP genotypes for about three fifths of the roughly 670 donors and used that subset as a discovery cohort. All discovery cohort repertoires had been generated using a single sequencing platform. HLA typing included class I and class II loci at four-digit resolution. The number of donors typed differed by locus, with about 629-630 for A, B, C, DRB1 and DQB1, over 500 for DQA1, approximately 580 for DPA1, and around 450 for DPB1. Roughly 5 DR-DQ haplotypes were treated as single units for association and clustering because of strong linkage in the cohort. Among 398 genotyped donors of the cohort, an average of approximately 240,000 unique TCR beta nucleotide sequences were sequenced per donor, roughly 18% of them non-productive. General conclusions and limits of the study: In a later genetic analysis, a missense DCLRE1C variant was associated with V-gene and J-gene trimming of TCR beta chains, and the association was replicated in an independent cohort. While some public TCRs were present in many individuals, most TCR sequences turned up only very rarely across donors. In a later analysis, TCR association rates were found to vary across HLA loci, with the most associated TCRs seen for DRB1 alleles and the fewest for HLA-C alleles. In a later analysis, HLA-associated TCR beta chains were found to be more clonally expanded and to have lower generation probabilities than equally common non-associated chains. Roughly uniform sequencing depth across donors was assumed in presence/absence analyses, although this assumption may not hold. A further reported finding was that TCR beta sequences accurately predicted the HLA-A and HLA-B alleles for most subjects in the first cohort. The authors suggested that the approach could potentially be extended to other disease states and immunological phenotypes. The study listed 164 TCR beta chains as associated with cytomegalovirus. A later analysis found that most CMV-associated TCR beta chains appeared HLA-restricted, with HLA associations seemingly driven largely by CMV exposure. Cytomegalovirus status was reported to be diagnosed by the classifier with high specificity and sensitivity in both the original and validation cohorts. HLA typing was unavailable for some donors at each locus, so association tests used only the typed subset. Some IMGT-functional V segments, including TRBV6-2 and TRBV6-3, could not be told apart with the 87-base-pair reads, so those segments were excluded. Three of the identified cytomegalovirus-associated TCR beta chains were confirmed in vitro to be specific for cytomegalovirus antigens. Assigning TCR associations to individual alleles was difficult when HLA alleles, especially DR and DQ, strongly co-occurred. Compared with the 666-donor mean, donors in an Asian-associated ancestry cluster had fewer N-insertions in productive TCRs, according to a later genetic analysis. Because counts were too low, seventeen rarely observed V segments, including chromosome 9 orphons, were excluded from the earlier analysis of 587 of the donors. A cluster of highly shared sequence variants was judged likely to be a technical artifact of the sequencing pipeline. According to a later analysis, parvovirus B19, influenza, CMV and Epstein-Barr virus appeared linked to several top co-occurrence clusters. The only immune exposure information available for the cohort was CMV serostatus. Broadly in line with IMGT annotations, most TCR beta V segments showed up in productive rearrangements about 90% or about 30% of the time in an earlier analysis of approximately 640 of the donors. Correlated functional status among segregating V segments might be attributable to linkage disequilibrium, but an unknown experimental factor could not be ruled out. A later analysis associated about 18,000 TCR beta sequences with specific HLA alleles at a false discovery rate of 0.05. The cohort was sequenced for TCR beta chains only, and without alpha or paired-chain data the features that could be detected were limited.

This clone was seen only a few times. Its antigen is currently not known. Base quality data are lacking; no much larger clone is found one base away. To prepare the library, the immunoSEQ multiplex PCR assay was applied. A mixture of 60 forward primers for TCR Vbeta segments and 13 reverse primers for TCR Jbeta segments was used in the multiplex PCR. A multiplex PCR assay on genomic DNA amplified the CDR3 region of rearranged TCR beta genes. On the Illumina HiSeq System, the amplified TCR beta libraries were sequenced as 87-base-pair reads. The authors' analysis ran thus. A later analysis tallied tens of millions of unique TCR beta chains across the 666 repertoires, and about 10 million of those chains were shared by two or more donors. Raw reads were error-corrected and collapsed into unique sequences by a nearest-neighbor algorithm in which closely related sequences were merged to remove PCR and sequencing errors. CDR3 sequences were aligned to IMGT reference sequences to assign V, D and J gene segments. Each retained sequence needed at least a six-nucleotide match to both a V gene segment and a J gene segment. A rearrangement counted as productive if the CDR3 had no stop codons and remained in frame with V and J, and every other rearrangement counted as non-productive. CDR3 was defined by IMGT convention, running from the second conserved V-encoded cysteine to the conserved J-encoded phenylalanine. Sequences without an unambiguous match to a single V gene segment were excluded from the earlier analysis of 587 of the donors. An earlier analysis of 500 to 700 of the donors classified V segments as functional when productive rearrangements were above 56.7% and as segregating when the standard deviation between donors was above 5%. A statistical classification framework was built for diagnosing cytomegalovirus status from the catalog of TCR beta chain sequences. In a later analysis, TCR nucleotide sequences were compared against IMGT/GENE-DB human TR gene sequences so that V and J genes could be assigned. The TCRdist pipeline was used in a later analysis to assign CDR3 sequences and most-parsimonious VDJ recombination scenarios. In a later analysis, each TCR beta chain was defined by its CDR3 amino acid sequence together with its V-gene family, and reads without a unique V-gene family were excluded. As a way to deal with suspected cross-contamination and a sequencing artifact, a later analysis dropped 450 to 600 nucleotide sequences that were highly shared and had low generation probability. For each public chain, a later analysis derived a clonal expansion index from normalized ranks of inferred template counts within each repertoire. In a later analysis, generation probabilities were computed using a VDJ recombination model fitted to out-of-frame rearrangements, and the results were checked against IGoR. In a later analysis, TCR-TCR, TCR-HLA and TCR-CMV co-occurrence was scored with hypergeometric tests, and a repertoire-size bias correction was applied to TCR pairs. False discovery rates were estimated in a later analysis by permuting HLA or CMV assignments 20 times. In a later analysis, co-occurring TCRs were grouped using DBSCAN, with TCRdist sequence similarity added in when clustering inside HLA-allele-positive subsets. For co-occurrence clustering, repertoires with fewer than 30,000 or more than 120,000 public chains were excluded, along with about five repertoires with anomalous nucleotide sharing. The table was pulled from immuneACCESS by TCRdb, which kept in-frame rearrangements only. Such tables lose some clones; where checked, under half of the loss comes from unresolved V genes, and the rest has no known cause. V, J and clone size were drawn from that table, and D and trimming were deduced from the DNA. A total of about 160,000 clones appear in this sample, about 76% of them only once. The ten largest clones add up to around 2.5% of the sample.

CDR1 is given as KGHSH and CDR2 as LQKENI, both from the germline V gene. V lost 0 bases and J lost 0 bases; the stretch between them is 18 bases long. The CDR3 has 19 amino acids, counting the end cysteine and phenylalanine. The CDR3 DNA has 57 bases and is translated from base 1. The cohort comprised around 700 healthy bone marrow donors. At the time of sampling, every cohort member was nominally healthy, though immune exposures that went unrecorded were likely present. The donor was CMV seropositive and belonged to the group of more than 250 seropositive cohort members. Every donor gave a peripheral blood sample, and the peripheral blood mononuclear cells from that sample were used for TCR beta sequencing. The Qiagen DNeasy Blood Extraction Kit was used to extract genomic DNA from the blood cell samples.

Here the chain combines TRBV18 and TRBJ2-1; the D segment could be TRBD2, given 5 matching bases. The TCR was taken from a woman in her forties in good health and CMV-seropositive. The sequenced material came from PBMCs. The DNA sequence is TGTGCCAGCTCACCACCGGTGGGAGCCCGGGCGAGCTCCTACAATGAGCAGTTCTTC. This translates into CASSPPVGARASSYNEQFF.